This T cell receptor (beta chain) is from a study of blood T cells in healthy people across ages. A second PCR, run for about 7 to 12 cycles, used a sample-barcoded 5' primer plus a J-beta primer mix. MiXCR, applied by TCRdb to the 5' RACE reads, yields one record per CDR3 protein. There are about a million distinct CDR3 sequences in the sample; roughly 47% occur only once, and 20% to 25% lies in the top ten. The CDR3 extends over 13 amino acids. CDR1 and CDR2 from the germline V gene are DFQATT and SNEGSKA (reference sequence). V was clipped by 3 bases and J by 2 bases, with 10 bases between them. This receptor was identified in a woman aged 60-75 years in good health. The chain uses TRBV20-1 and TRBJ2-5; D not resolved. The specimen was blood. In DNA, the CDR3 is TGCAGTGCTAGTGTGCCAGTTCAAGAGACCCAGTACTTC. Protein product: CSASVPVQETQYF.